This paragraph reports one TCR beta chain. The antigen is unknown. The data originate from a study of cytomegalovirus exposure and HLA in healthy donors. Broader study findings: A later analysis reported that several of the most significant clusters appeared to be linked to common viral pathogens, among them Epstein-Barr virus. In a later analysis, at a false discovery rate of 0.05, roughly 18,000 TCR beta sequences were associated with HLA alleles.

The PCR ran on 60 Vbeta and 13 Jbeta primers. Method: immunoSEQ multiplex PCR; TCRdb's copy keeps in-frame clones and lacks some. This table holds more than 200,000 clones, under 80% found once. With 6 bases removed from V and 7 bases from J, the gap between germline ends came to 18 bases. The V gene's germline CDR1 is MNHEY and CDR2 SVGAGI. The CDR3 is 15 residues long. The source material was PBMCs. The chain uses TRBV6-5 and TRBJ2-2; D is unclear. The receptor's source is a girl aged 2 to 9 in good health and CMV-seronegative. The CDR3 DNA follows: TGTGCCAGCAGCCAATCTAGTTGGTTTGGCGGGGAGCTGTTTTTT. This codes for CASSQSSWFGGELFF.